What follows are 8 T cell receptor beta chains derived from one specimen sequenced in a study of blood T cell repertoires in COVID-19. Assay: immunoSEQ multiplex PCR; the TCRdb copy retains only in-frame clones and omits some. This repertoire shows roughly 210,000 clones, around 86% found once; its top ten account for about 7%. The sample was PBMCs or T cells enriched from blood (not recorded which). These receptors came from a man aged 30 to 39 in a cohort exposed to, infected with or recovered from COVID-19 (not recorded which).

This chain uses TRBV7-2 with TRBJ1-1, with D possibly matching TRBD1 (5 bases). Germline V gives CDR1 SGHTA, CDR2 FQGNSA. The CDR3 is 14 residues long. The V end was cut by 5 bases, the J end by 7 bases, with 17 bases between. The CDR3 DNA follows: TGTGCCAGCAGCCGCATACAGGTAGCCGGTGAAGCTTTCTTT. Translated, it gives CASSRIQVAGEAFF.

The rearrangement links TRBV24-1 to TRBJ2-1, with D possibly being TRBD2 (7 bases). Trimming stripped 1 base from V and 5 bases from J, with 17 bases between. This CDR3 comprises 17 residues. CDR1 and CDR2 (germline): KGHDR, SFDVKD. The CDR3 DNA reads TGTGCCACCAGTGATTTAAAGGGGGGAGGGCCGGACAATGAGCAGTTCTTC. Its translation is CATSDLKGGGPDNEQFF.

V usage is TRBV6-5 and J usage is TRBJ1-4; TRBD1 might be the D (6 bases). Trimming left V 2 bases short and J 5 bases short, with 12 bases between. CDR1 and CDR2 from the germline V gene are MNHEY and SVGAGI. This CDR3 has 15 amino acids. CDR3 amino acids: CASSYADSRNEKLFF. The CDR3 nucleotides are TGTGCCAGCAGTTACGCGGACAGCCGAAATGAAAAACTGTTTTTT.

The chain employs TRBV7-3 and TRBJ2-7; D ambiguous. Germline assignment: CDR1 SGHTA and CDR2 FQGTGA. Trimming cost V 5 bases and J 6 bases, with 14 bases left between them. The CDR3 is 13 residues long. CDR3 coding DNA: TGTGCCAGCAGCCAATCAGTGGTCAGCGAGCAGTACTTC. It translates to CASSQSVVSEQYF.

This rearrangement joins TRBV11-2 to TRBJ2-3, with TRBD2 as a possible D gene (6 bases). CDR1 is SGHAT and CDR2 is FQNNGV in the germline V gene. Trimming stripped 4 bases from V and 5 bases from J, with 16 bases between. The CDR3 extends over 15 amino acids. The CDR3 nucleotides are TGTGCCAGCAGCTGGTTAGCGGTTAGGGGAGATACGCAGTATTTT. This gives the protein CASSWLAVRGDTQYF.

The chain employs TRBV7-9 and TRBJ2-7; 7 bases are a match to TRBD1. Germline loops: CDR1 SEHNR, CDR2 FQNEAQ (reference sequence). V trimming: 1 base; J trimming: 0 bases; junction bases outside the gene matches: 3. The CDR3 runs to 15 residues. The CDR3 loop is CASSLGTGLSYEQYF. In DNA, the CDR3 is TGTGCCAGCAGCTTAGGGACAGGTCTCTCCTACGAGCAGTACTTC.

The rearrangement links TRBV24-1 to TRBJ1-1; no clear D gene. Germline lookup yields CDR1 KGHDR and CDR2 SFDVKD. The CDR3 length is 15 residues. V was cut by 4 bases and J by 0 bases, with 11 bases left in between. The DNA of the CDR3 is TGTGCCACCAGTGACTGGAGGGATTTGAACACTGAAGCTTTCTTT. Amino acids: CATSDWRDLNTEAFF.

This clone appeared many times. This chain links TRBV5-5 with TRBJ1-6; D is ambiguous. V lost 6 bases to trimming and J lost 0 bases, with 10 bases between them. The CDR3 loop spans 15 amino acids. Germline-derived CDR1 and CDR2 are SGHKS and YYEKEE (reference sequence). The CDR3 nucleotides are TGTGCCAGCATACCGGGGATCTCCTATAATTCACCCCTCCACTTT. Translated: CASIPGISYNSPLHF.